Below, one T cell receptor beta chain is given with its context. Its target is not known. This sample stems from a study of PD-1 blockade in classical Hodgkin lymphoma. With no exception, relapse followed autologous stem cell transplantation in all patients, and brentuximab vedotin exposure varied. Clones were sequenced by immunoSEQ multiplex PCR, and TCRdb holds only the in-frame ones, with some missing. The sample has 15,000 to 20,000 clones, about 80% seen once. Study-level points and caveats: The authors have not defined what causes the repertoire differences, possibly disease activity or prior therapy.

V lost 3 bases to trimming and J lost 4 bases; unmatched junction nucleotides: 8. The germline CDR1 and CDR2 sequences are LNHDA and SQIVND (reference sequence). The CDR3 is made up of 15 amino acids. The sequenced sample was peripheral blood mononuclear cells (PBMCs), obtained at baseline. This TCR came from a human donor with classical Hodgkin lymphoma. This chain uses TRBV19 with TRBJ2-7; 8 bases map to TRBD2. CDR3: CASSIAGGRGYEQYF. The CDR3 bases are TGTGCCAGTAGTATTGCGGGGGGTCGAGGGTACGAGCAGTACTTC.